This T cell receptor (beta chain) was identified during a study of blood T cells in healthy people across ages. Study-level points and caveats: Age brought a roughly linear fall in TCR beta diversity measured per million T cells. Comparison with aged donors showed that long-lived donors had more naive CD4+ cells and higher diversity. PBMCs left unsorted prevented a conclusive naive versus antigen-experienced comparison.

This clonotype was seen only a few times. The antigen is undetermined. Primers used in a second PCR of roughly 6 to 12 cycles were a sample-barcoded 5' primer and a J-beta primer mix. TCRdb re-called the 5' RACE reads through MiXCR, storing one row per CDR3 protein. This sample has around 600,000 distinct CDR3 sequences, with around 48% found just once. Every participating donor contributed roughly 10 milliliters of peripheral blood through a draw. Sequencing was performed on blood. This clonotype was sampled from a man older than 75 in good health.

DNA for the CDR3: TGTGCCAGCAGCTTGACTAGCGGGGCCAAAAACATTCAGTACTTC. This gives the protein CASSLTSGAKNIQYF. The gene calls are TRBV7-9 and TRBJ2-4, with 10 positions matching TRBD2. The length of the CDR3 is 15 residues. J gave up 1 base and V 3 bases, and 0 bases lay outside the gene matches. In germline, CDR1 is SEHNR, CDR2 FQNEAQ (reference sequence).